This T cell receptor beta chain was captured by sequencing in a study of CD8 T cells in Susac syndrome (dated by TCRdb to the late 2010s). Looking at the study overall: Of the Susac syndrome patients who were sequenced, more than five had clinically active disease and roughly eight were in clinical remission. At blood withdrawal, Susac syndrome patients were therapy-naive, treated with corticosteroids (with IVIg additionally given to some), or treated with IVIg alone. The study used repertoire sequencing to test whether antigen drove CD8+ T cell activation and differentiation in Susac syndrome. The study compared CD8+ T cell repertoire clonality among 11 to 12 healthy donors, about 14 Susac syndrome patients and roughly 15 multiple sclerosis patients. The investigation overall reported the following: In the total CD8+ and CD8+ TEMRA repertoires, 15 to 20 and five Susac-specific public clones, respectively, were identified. The number of individuals in the TCR sequencing and HLA analysis was acknowledged as relatively small. CD8+ repertoires in Susac syndrome showed clonal expansion, which was highest in CD8+ TEMRA cells and was greater in clinically active patients than in remitting patients.

RNA was extracted using the RNeasy kit, and roughly 0.45 to 1 microgram was reverse transcribed with random hexamers. The immunoSEQ multiplex PCR assay, which covers 54 Vbeta and 13 Jbeta segments, was used to amplify TCR beta CDR3 regions. PCR amplification bias was corrected using a synthetic template baseline for primer optimization and computational correction. In the original analysis: Only productive sequences were kept, with reads annotated to V, D and J genes according to IMGT and analyzed in immunoSEQ Analyzer. To calculate clonality, Shannon entropy was normalized by log2 of the number of productive unique sequences and then subtracted from one. Public and private clones were assessed among the 100 most prevalent clones of each patient and control. Clones were defined as Susac-specific if absent from the healthy and MS cohorts, from 900 to 1,200 published viral clones and from other ImmuneACCESS disease sequences. In TCRdb, the public reads were trimmed at Q25 with fastp and aligned with MiXCR, with productive beta chains retained. Rows with one shared CDR3 protein collapse into an entry with the most common genes and DNA. The V and J calls and clone size come from TCRdb's table, not from the authors' own analysis. The sample profile shows over 100,000 distinct CDR3 sequences; 85% to 95% of them were found once. The biggest ten clones account for about 0.28% of the sample.

On this clonotype itself: What antigen it recognizes has not been identified. No quality values exist for individual bases; no much larger clone is one base distant.

The CDR3 has 18 amino acids, counting the end cysteine and phenylalanine. Just CDR3 DNA is preserved here, 54 bases in frame from base 1. For CDR1 and CDR2, the germline V gene lists SNHLY and FYNNEI. Here V drops 10 bases and J drops 9 bases, and the junction holds 18 bases not matched to any gene. High-throughput TCR beta sequencing profiled peripheral blood CD8+ and CD4+ T cells from healthy donors, Susac syndrome patients and multiple sclerosis patients. The Susac syndrome patients fulfilled recently defined diagnostic criteria for definite or probable disease. CD8+ TEMRA cells were enriched by FACS, while bulk CD8+ and CD4+ T cells were purified by magnetic negative isolation. Blood was collected in EDTA tubes and processed within 24 hours, with PBMCs isolated through density gradient centrifugation. PBMCs destined for TCR sequencing were cryopreserved in liquid nitrogen and later thawed in a 37 °C water bath. The sorted or isolated CD4+, CD8+ and CD8+ TEMRA cells had a purity of 90% or higher.

The material sequenced was CD8+ T cells from PBMCs. The rearrangement combines TRBV2 with TRBJ2-1, and 16 junctional nucleotides match TRBD2. The source is a human donor with Susac syndrome. The sequenced DNA is TGTGCCATCAGACCCGGGACTAGCGGGGGGGCTAGGATGGGTGAGCAGTTCTTC. This codes for CAIRPGTSGGARMGEQFF.